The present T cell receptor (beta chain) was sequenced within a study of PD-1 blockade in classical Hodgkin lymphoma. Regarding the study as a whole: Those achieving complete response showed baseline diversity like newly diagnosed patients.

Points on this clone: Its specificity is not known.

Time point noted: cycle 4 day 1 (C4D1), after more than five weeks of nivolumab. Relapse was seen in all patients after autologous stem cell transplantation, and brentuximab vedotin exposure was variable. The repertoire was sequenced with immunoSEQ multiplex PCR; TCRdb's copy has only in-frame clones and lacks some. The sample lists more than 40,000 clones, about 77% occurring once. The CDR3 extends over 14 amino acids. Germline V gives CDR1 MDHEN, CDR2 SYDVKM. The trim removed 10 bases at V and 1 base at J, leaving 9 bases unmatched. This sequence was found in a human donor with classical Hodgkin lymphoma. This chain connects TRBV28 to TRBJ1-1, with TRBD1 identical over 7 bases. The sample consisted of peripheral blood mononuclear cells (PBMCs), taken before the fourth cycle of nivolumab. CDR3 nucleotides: TGTGCCATAACAGGGGAATCTGCGAACACTGAAGCTTTCTTT. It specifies CAITGESANTEAFF.